Shown below are 28 T cell receptor beta chains from a single sample sequenced in a study of blood T cell repertoires in COVID-19. Measured with immunoSEQ multiplex PCR; TCRdb has only the in-frame clones, and not every one. The sample yields approximately 250,000 clones, about nine tenths seen once. The sample was PBMCs or T cells enriched from blood (not recorded which). The source is a young woman with acute COVID-19.

This chain joins TRBV13 and TRBJ2-7, with a possible D match to TRBD1 (6 bases). This CDR3 is 13 amino acids long. Trimming removed 5 bases from V and 2 bases from J, with 10 bases in between. Germline loops: CDR1 PRHDT, CDR2 FYEKMQ (reference sequence). CDR3 in amino acids: CASSEDSAYEQYF. CDR3 bases: TGTGCCAGCAGCGAGGACAGTGCCTACGAGCAGTACTTC.

CDR3 sequence reads: CASSTSGSSYEQYF. The CDR3 region has the DNA TGTGCCAGCAGCACTAGCGGTAGCTCCTACGAGCAGTACTTC. The J gene is TRBJ2-7, the V gene TRBV7-2, with TRBD2 matching 8 bases. The CDR3 is made up of 14 amino acids. J lost 0 bases, V lost 5 bases, and 3 bases had no gene match. Germline CDR1 SGHTA, CDR2 FQGNSA. Drawing the rest from reference TRBV7-2 and TRBJ2-7, the complete variable domain is GAGVSQSPSNKVTEKGKDVELRCDPISGHTALYWYRQSLGQGLEFLIYFQGNSAPDKSGLPSDRFSAERTGGSVSTLTIQRTQQEDSAVYLCASSTSGSSYEQYFGPGTRLTVT.

The chain recombines TRBV3-1 (or the pseudogene TRBV3-2) with TRBJ2-1; a possible D gene is TRBD2 (6 bases). This CDR3 comprises 14 residues. V lost 4 bases and J 9 bases, leaving 16 bases between the germline ends. Germline V gene lookup returns CDR1 LGHDT and CDR2 YNNKEL (reference sequence). The CDR3 bases are TGTGCCAGCAGCCCATACGGGAGCCGTATTGAGCAGTTCTTC. This sequence encodes CASSPYGSRIEQFF.

The chain recombines TRBV4-1 with TRBJ2-1, with D possibly matching TRBD2 (6 bases). The length of the CDR3 is 15 residues. Trimming took off 1 base at V and 6 bases at J, with 13 bases between the two ends. Germline values: CDR1 MGHRA, CDR2 YSYEKL. DNA for the CDR3: TGCGCCAGCAGCCAAGTGGGGACTGGCGCCAATGAGCAGTTCTTC. This codes for CASSQVGTGANEQFF.

V and J are TRBV7-3 and TRBJ2-1, with 9 positions matching TRBD2. Germline values: CDR1 SGHTA, CDR2 FQGTGA. The CDR3 spans 16 residues. Unmatched junction bases numbered 5, after V lost 2 bases and J lost 3 bases. The CDR3 DNA follows: TGTGCCAGCAGCTTAGATTCTAGCGGGGACTACAATGAGCAGTTCTTC. It yields the protein CASSLDSSGDYNEQFF. The variable domain in full, with the rest retrieved from reference TRBV7-3 and TRBJ2-1, is GAGVSQTPSNKVTEKGKYVELRCDPISGHTALYWYRQSLGQGPEFLIYFQGTGAADDSGLPNDRFFAVRPEGSVSTLKIQRTERGDSAVYLCASSLDSSGDYNEQFFGPGTRLTVL.

The rearrangement joins TRBV11-2 to TRBJ2-2, with a weak D call TRBD2 (6 bases). Trimming cost V 10 bases and J 2 bases, with 20 bases left between them. CDR3 length equals 16 residues. Germline CDR1 is SGHAT and CDR2 is FQNNGV. The CDR3 region is CATHLFTEGNTGELFF. The DNA of the CDR3 is TGTGCCACCCACCTATTTACGGAGGGAAACACCGGGGAGCTGTTTTTT.

The chain joins TRBV5-1 to TRBJ2-7, with D perhaps TRBD2 (5 bases). Trimming left V 1 base short and J 5 bases short, with 7 bases between. Germline V CDR1 and CDR2: SGHRS, YFSETQ. The CDR3 has 12 residues. For the CDR3, the DNA is TGCGCCAGCAGCTTGTCCGGGAACGAGCAGTACTTC. Amino acid sequence: CASSLSGNEQYF.

The DNA of the CDR3 is TGTGCCAGTAAAACTAGCGGGAGCGTTCCCCGAGAGACCCAGTACTTC. Its protein product is CASKTSGSVPRETQYF. The chain combines TRBV19 with TRBJ2-5; 11 nucleotides line up with TRBD2. This CDR3 region has 16 residues. The germline CDR1 and CDR2 sequences are LNHDA and SQIVND (reference sequence). The J segment lost 4 bases and the V segment lost 7 bases, leaving 11 bases of the junction unmatched.

J is TRBJ2-3 and V is TRBV3-1 (or the pseudogene TRBV3-2); D possibly corresponds to TRBD1 (5 bases). Germline lookup yields CDR1 LGHDT and CDR2 YNNKEL (reference sequence). Trimming took 1 base from V and 2 from J, leaving 10 bases between them. This CDR3 has 15 amino acids. CDR3 loop: CASSQAQGATDTQYF. Written as DNA, the CDR3 is TGTGCCAGCAGCCAAGCTCAGGGTGCCACAGATACGCAGTATTTT.

The chain uses TRBV29-1 and TRBJ2-7; 15 bases line up with TRBD2. CDR3 length equals 14 residues. After removal of 6 bases from V and 2 bases from J, the junction contained 2 bases not matched to a gene. Germline V gene data show CDR1 as SQVTM and CDR2 as ANQGSEA. The CDR3 bases are TGCAGCGTAGGACTAGCGGGAGGGCCCTACGAGCAGTACTTC. This encodes CSVGLAGGPYEQYF.

The rearrangement uses TRBV27 and TRBJ1-2, with TRBD1 identical over 10 bases. This CDR3 is built from 14 residues. V was pared by 4 bases and J by 3 bases, with 2 bases of the junction left unmatched. Germline V CDR1 and CDR2: MNHEY, SMNVEV (reference sequence). CDR3 in amino acids: CASSSGTGDYGYTF. CDR3 DNA sequence: TGTGCCAGCAGTTCCGGGACAGGGGACTATGGCTACACCTTC.

This chain uses TRBV28 with TRBJ2-3; perhaps TRBD2 as D (6 bases). Germline V gene data show CDR1 as MDHEN and CDR2 as SYDVKM. CDR3 length: 15 residues. V was pared by 3 bases and J by 1 base, with 11 bases between. The CDR3 DNA reads TGTGCCAGCAGTTTCCCGGGAGTCGGCACAGATACGCAGTATTTT. It translates to CASSFPGVGTDTQYF. Full variable domain (missing parts from reference TRBV28 and TRBJ2-3): DVKVTQSSRYLVKRTGEKVFLECVQDMDHENMFWYRQDPGLGLRLIYFSYDVKMKEKGDIPEGYSVSREKKERFSLILESASTNQTSMYLCASSFPGVGTDTQYFGPGTRLTVL.

This clone was detected only once. The chain is built from TRBV28 and TRBJ1-3; 7 nucleotides align to TRBD1. Germline lookup yields CDR1 MDHEN and CDR2 SYDVKM. This CDR3 comprises 15 residues. The junction had 4 bases not matched to a gene; V was cut back by 5 bases and J by 0 bases. DNA for the CDR3: TGTGCCAGCAGTACAGGGGTGATCTCTGGAAACACCATATATTTT. Protein sequence: CASSTGVISGNTIYF.

This clone was seen a single time. V usage is TRBV20-1 and J usage is TRBJ2-7; tentative D call: TRBD1 (6 bases). The CDR3 contains 15 residues. CDR1 DFQATT and CDR2 SNEGSKA come from the germline V gene (reference sequence). With 3 bases removed from V and 2 bases from J, the gap between germline ends came to 17 bases. For the CDR3, the DNA is TGCAGTGCTAGTCCCCCAGGGGTCATCGCCTACGAGCAGTACTTC. Translation: CSASPPGVIAYEQYF.

This clone was seen once. The chain carries TRBV11-1 and TRBJ2-7; 10 nucleotides match TRBD2. The CDR3 totals 15 residues. The V segment lost 1 base and the J segment 5 bases; nucleotides outside the gene matches: 5. The germline V gene has CDR1 SGHAT and CDR2 FQDESV (reference sequence). CDR3 protein: CASSLGGLAFDEQYF. CDR3 bases: TGTGCCAGCAGCTTAGGGGGACTAGCGTTTGACGAGCAGTACTTC.

The chain uses TRBV27 and TRBJ2-3; perhaps TRBD1 as D (5 bases). Trimming pared 2 bases from V and 3 bases from J, leaving 9 bases between. The CDR3 consists of 14 residues. Germline CDR1 MNHEY, CDR2 SMNVEV (reference sequence). This CDR3 is CASSLQGRTDTQYF. The CDR3 region has the DNA TGTGCCAGCAGTTTACAGGGTCGAACAGATACGCAGTATTTT.

This chain uses TRBV2 with TRBJ2-1, with D possibly TRBD2 on 5 matching bases. V lost 4 bases and J lost 8, with 9 bases in between. The CDR3 consists of 12 residues. The germline gives CDR1 SNHLY, CDR2 FYNNEI. The CDR3 DNA follows: TGTGCCAGCAGTGTGGAGGTGCATGAGCAGTTCTTC. Its translation is CASSVEVHEQFF.

This chain connects TRBV19 to TRBJ2-3, with D perhaps TRBD2 (6 bases). This CDR3 has 16 residues. Trimming left V 6 bases short and J 5 bases short, with 21 bases between. Germline CDR1 reads LNHDA; CDR2 reads SQIVND (reference sequence). CDR3: CASRETGTVVGDTQYF. CDR3 nucleotide sequence: TGTGCCAGTAGGGAAACCGGGACTGTTGTCGGAGATACGCAGTATTTT.

The genes are TRBV6-2 or TRBV6-3 and TRBJ1-5, with D possibly being TRBD1 (6 bases). The CDR3 length is 16 residues. V was clipped by 4 bases and J by 2 bases, with 15 bases between them. From germline, CDR1 is MNHEY and CDR2 SVGEGT. The CDR3 loop reads CASSFSGVYGNQPQHF. CDR3 sequence (DNA): TGTGCCAGCAGTTTTTCAGGGGTGTACGGCAATCAGCCCCAGCATTTT.

V gene TRBV18 combines with J gene TRBJ1-1, with a weak D call TRBD1 (5 bases). V lost 5 bases and J lost 3, with 7 bases in between. CDR1 and CDR2 from the germline V gene are KGHSH and LQKENI. The CDR3 runs 12 residues. The CDR3 coding sequence is TGTGCCAGCTCATGGGGGGACACTGAAGCTTTCTTT. Its translation: CASSWGDTEAFF.

V is TRBV6-5 and J is TRBJ2-7; 9 nucleotides match TRBD2. CDR3 size: 14 residues. Germline lookup yields CDR1 MNHEY and CDR2 SVGAGI. V lost 4 bases and J lost 2; bases outside the gene matches: 3. CDR3 residues: CASSLAGATYEQYF. For the CDR3, the DNA is TGTGCCAGCAGTTTAGCGGGAGCAACCTACGAGCAGTACTTC.

The V and J genes are TRBV15 and TRBJ1-5, with 7 bases lining up with TRBD1. The germline V gene has CDR1 LNHNV and CDR2 YYDKDF (reference sequence). The CDR3 runs 15 residues. After removal of 0 bases from V and 4 bases from J, the junction contained 3 bases not matched to a gene. CDR3 nucleotides: TGTGCCACCAGCAGAGAGGGACAGATTAATCAGCCCCAGCATTTT. Encoded protein: CATSREGQINQPQHF.

J is TRBJ2-3 and V is TRBV29-1; D not certain. V lost 4 bases to trimming and J lost 4 bases, with 12 bases between them. Germline loops: CDR1 SQVTM, CDR2 ANQGSEA. CDR3 length equals 13 residues. The CDR3 bases are TGCAGCGTTGTGGCCCTAGGCGCAGATACGCAGTATTTT. Residues: CSVVALGADTQYF.

The table lists this clone with a count of one. This rearrangement joins TRBV3-1 (or the pseudogene TRBV3-2) to TRBJ2-7; D is unresolved. The length of the CDR3 is 14 residues. Trimming shortened V by 8 bases and J by 6 bases, and 20 bases separated the two germline ends. The germline V gene encodes CDR1 LGHDT and CDR2 YNNKEL (reference sequence). The CDR3, as DNA: TGTGCCAGCTCGTATAGCCGGAATACTGCCGAGCAGTACTTC. The encoded protein is CASSYSRNTAEQYF.

The chain carries TRBV7-7 and TRBJ2-7; a possible D gene is TRBD1 (6 bases). The CDR3 covers 15 residues. V lost 5 bases to trimming and J lost 0 bases, with 14 bases between them. Germline CDR1 reads SSHAT; CDR2 reads FNYEAQ (reference sequence). CDR3 protein: CASSPGQTSSYEQYF. The CDR3 bases are TGTGCCAGCAGCCCCGGACAGACCTCCTCCTACGAGCAGTACTTC.

This clone was found a few times. The same CDR3 is also encoded by other DNA sequences in this sample. CDR3 sequence: CATSREGGSGANVLTF. In DNA, the CDR3 is TGTGCCACCAGCAGAGAGGGAGGGTCTGGGGCCAACGTCCTGACTTTC. The chain links TRBV15 to TRBJ2-6; 7 bases fit TRBD2. Germline CDR1 reads LNHNV; CDR2 reads YYDKDF (reference sequence). Germline trimming cut 0 bases from V and 1 base from J; bases unmatched to any gene: 0. The CDR3 is 16 residues long.

The genes are TRBV12-3 or TRBV12-4 and TRBJ1-2, with 8 bases identical to TRBD1. V lost 0 bases to trimming and J lost 8 bases; unmatched junction nucleotides: 2. The CDR3 loop spans 13 amino acids. CDR3: CASSLAPGGGYTF. The CDR3, as DNA: TGTGCCAGCAGTTTAGCGCCAGGGGGCGGCTACACCTTC.

The chain joins TRBV4-3 to TRBJ2-7; D uncertain. Trimming removed 4 bases at V and 6 bases at J, with 16 bases between. Germline assignment: CDR1 LGHNA and CDR2 YSLEER. The CDR3 covers 14 residues. The CDR3 DNA is TGCGCCAGCAGCCCACAGACCAAAGACGGCGAGCAGTACTTC. Translating gives CASSPQTKDGEQYF.